This TCR beta chain originates from a study of patients and donors after allogeneic stem cell transplantation. TCRdb passed the RT-PCR reads through MiXCR, listing each CDR3 protein once. The table includes over 150,000 distinct CDR3 sequences, less than 45% detected once. The CDR3 is 12 residues long. Germline CDR1 is SQVTM and CDR2 is ANQGSEA. V lost 4 bases and J lost 4; bases outside the gene matches: 2. The sequence derives from a human donor who was either an allogeneic HSCT recipient or a stem cell or donor lymphocyte infusion donor (not recorded which). It is not recorded whose cells these are; they may come from a transplant donor. The sequenced sample consisted of blood, either unsorted or a sorted T cell fraction (not recorded which). J is TRBJ1-1 and V is TRBV29-1, with 8 positions matching TRBD1. This CDR3 is CSVVTGGTEAFF. CDR3 in DNA: TGCAGCGTTGTTACAGGGGGCACTGAAGCTTTCTTT.